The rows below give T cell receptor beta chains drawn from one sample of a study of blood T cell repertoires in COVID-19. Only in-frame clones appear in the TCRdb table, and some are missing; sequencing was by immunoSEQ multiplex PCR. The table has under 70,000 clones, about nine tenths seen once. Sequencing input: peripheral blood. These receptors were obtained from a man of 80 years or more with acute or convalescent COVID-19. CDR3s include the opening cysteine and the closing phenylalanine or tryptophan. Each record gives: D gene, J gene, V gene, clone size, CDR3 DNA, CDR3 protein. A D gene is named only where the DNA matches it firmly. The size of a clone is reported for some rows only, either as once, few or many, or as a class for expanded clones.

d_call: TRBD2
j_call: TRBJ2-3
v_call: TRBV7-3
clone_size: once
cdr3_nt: TGTGCCAGCAGCCCCACGGGGGGAGGCCCGCCGGGAGATACGCAGTATTTT
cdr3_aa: CASSPTGGGPPGDTQYF

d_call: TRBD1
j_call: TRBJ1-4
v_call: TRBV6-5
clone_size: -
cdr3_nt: TGTGCCAGCAGCCGGGACAGAGAAAAACTGTTTTTT
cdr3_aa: CASSRDREKLFF

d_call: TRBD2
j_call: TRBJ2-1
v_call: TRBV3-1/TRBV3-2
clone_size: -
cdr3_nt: TGTGCCAGCGCCCCGGGGAGGGGCAATGAGCAGTTCTTC
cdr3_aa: CASAPGRGNEQFF

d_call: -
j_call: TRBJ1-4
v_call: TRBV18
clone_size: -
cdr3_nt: TGTGCCAGCTCAACCCCCGGGGGGCTTGAAAAACTGTTTTTT
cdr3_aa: CASSTPGGLEKLFF

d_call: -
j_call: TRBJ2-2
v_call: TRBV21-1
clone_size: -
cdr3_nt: TGTGCCAGCAGCCCGGACAGGCTATCGAACACCGGGGAGCTGTTTTTT
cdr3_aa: CASSPDRLSNTGELFF

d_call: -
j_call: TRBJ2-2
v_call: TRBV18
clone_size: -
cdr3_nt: TGTGCCAGCTCACCACCGAGGAGCACCGGGGAGCTGTTTTTT
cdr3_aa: CASSPPRSTGELFF

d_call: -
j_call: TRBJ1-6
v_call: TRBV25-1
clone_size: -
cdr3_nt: TGTGCCAGCAGTTGGGGGGGCAATTCACCCCTCCACTTT
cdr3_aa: CASSWGGNSPLHF

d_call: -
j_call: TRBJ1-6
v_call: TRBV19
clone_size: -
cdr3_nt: TGTGCCAGTAGTAGCTACAGGGCTGATTCACCCCTCCACTTT
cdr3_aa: CASSSYRADSPLHF

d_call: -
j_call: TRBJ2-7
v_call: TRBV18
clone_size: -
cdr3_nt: TGTGCCAGCTCACCACCTGGGAGCCCCTACGAGCAGTACTTC
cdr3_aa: CASSPPGSPYEQYF

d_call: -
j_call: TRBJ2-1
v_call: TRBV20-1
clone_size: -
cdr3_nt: TGCAGTGCTAGAGGCCCGGGAGAGCAGTTCTTC
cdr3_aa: CSARGPGEQFF

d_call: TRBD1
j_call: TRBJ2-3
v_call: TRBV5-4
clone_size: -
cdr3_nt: TGTGCCAGCAGAAGAGGGACAGGGGCCACAGATACGCAGTATTTT
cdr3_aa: CASRRGTGATDTQYF

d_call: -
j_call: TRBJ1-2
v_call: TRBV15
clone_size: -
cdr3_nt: TGTGCCACCAGCAGAGAACAGGGCCCTAACTATGGCTACACCTTC
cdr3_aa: CATSREQGPNYGYTF

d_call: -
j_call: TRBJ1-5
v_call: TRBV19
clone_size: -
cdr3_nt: TGTGCCAGTAGTTTGGGGCAGGGTTTTCAGCCCCAGCATTTT
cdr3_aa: CASSLGQGFQPQHF

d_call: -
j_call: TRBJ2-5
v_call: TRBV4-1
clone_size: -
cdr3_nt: TGCGCCAGCAGCCAAGATTCCGGGGGTTTCGAGACCCAGTACTTC
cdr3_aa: CASSQDSGGFETQYF

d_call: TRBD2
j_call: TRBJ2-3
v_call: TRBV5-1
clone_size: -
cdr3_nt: TGCGCCAGCAGCGTCGGACTAGCGAGCCCCACAGATACGCAGTATTTT
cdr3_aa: CASSVGLASPTDTQYF

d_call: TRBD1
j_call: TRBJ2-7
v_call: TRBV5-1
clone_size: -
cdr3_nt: TGCGCCAGCAGCCAGGACAGGGCCTTAACCTACGAGCAGTACTTC
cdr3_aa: CASSQDRALTYEQYF

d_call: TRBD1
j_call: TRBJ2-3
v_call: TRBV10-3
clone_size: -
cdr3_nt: TGTGCCATCAGTGAGTCGGGTAGGTCCGGGACAGGCACAGATACGCAGTATTTT
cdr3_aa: CAISESGRSGTGTDTQYF

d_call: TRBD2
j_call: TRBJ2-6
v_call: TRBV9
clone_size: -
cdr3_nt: TGTGCCAGCAGCGAGGGAGCGGGGGGCGGATCTGGGGCCAACGTCCTGACTTTC
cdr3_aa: CASSEGAGGGSGANVLTF

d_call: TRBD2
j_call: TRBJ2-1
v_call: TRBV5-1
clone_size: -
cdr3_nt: TGCGCCAGCAGCTTGATCCTAGCGGCTACCTACAATGAGCAGTTCTTC
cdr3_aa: CASSLILAATYNEQFF

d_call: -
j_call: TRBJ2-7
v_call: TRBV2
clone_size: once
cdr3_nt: TGTGCCAGCAGTCCCGGTCGGGGGACTTCCTACGAGCAGTACTTC
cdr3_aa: CASSPGRGTSYEQYF

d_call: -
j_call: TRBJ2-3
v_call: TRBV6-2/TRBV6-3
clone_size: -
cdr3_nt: TGTGCCAGCAGTTACAACGCGGCTAGCACAGATACGCAGTATTTT
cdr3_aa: CASSYNAASTDTQYF

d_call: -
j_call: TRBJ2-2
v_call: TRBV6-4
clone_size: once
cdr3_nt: TGTGCCAGCGGAAGACAGACCGGGGAGCTGTTTTTT
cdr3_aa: CASGRQTGELFF

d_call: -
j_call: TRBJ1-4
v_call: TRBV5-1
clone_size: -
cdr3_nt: TGCGCCAGCAGCTTGGGCGGACAGACTAATGAAAAACTGTTTTTT
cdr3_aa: CASSLGGQTNEKLFF

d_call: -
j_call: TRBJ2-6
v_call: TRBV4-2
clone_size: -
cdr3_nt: TGTGCCAGCAGCCCGGGTATCTCTGGGGCCAACGTCCTGACTTTC
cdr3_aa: CASSPGISGANVLTF

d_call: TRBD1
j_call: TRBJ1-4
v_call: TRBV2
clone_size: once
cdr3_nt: TGTGCCAGCAGTTTGGGACAGGGGGAGAGGTCTGGTGAAAAACTGTTTTTT
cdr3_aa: CASSLGQGERSGEKLFF

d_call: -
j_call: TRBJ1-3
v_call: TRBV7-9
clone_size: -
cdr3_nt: TGTGCCAGCAGCCATCGCGCGGCCGGGGCTGGAAACACCATATATTTT
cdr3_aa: CASSHRAAGAGNTIYF

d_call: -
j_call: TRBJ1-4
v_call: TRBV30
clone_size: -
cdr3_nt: TGTGCCTGGAGGCAGGGGACTGAAAAACTGTTTTTT
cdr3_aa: CAWRQGTEKLFF

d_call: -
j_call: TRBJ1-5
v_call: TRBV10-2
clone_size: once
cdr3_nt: TGCGCCAGCAGTGAGATGGGGGCCGATCAGCCCCAGCATTTT
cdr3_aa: CASSEMGADQPQHF

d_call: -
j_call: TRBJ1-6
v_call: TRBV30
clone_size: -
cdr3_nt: TGTGCCTGGAGTGAGGGGCCCACGGGCGGCTCACCCCTCCACTTT
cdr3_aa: CAWSEGPTGGSPLHF

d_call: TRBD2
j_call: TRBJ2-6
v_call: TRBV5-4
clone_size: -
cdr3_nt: TGTGCCAGCAGCTCCTCCCCGGGGGGGGACAACGTCCTGACTTTC
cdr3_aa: CASSSSPGGDNVLTF

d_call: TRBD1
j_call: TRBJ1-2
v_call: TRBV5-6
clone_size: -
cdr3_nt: TGTGCCAGCAGCCAAGGACAGGGCCGGGGCTACACCTTC
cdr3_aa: CASSQGQGRGYTF

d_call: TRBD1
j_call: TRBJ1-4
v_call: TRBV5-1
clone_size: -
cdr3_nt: TGCGCCAGCAGCCCGGGACAGGATTATGAAAAACTGTTTTTT
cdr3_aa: CASSPGQDYEKLFF

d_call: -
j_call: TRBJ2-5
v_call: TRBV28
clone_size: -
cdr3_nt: TGTGCCAGCAGTTTACGCTCGTTCGGAGTAGGTCGAGAGACCCAGTACTTC
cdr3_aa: CASSLRSFGVGRETQYF

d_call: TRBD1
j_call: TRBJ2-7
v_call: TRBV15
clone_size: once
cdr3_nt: TGTGCCACCAGCAGATCTGGGACAGGGGGCTACGAGCAGTACTTC
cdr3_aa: CATSRSGTGGYEQYF

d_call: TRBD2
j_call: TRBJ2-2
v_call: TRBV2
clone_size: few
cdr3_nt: TGTGCCAGCAGTCGGGGCCAGCGGGGGGGAGCGAACACCGGGGAGCTGTTTTTT
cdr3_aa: CASSRGQRGGANTGELFF

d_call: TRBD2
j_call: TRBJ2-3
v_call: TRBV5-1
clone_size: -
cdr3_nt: TGCGCCAGCAGCTTGTCTTCTGGGGCGGCGGGAGGAGATACGCAGTATTTT
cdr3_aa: CASSLSSGAAGGDTQYF

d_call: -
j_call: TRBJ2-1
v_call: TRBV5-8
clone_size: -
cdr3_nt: TGTGCCAGCAGCCAGGGCTGGAACAATGAGCAGTTCTTC
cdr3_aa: CASSQGWNNEQFF